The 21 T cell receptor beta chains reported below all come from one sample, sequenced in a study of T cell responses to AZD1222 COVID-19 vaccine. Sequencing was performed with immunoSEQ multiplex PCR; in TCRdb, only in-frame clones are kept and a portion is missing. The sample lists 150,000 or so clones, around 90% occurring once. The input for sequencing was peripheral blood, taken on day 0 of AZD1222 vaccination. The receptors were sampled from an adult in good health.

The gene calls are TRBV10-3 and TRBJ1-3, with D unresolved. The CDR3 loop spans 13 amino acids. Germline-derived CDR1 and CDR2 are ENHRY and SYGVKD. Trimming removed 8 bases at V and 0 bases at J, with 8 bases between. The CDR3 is CAIQEISGNTIYF. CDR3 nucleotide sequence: TGTGCCATCCAAGAAATCTCTGGAAACACCATATATTTT.

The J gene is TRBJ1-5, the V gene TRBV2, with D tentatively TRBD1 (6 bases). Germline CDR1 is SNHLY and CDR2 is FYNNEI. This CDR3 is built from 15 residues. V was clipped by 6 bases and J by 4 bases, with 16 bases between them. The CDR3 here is CASSLIGGGNQPQHF. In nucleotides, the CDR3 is TGTGCCAGCAGCCTCATAGGGGGAGGGAATCAGCCCCAGCATTTT. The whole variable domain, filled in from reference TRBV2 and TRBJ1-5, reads EPEVTQTPSHQVTQMGQEVILRCVPISNHLYFYWYRQILGQKVEFLVSFYNNEISEKSEIFDDQFSVERPDGSNFTLKIRSTKLEDSAMYFCASSLIGGGNQPQHFGDGTRLSIL.

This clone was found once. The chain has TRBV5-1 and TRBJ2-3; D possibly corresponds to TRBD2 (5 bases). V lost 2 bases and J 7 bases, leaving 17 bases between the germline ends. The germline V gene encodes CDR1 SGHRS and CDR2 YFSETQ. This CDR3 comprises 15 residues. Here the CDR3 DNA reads TGCGCCAGCAGCTTAATCTCTGGGTCGGGAAATACGCAGTATTTT. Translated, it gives CASSLISGSGNTQYF.

CDR3 in amino acids: CASSPMGGSTDTQYF. CDR3 bases: TGTGCCAGCTCACCGATGGGGGGCTCCACAGATACGCAGTATTTT. V gene TRBV18 combines with J gene TRBJ2-3; tentatively, D is TRBD1 or TRBD2 (6 bases each). CDR1 is KGHSH, CDR2 LQKENI, per germline. Trimming removed 3 bases from V and 2 bases from J, with 12 bases in between. The CDR3 covers 15 residues.

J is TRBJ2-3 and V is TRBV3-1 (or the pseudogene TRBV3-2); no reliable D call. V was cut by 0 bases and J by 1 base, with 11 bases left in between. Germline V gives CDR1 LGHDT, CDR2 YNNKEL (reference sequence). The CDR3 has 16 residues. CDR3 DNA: TGTGCCAGCAGCCAAGATCGGCTGAGCGGCACAGATACGCAGTATTTT. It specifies CASSQDRLSGTDTQYF.

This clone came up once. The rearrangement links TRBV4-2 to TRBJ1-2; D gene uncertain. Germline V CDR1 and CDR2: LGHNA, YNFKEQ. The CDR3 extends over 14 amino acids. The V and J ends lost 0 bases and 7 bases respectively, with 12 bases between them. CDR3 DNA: TGTGCCAGCAGCCAAGATATGGCCGGGGTTGGCTACACCTTC. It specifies CASSQDMAGVGYTF.

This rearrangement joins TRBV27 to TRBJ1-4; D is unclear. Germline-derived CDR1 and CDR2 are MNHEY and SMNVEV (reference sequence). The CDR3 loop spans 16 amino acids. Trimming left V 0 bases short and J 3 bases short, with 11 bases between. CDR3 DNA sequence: TGTGCCAGCAGTTTATCCCCTCATGCGGCTAATGAAAAACTGTTTTTT. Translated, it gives CASSLSPHAANEKLFF.

The CDR3 is CASSFGTGWSEAFF. The CDR3 DNA reads TGTGCCAGCAGTTTCGGGACAGGTTGGTCTGAAGCTTTCTTT. The chain is built from TRBV2 and TRBJ1-1, with 8 bases lining up with TRBD1. The CDR3 sequence is 14 residues long. Germline assignment: CDR1 SNHLY and CDR2 FYNNEI. V shed 5 bases and J 6 bases; nucleotides not matched to a gene: 8.

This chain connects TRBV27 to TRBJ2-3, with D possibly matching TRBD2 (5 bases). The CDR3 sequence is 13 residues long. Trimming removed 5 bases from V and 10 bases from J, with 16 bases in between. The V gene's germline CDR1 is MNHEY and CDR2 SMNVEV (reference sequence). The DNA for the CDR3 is TGTGCCAGCAGTCGTAACGGGGAGTTGCCGCAGTATTTT. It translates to CASSRNGELPQYF.

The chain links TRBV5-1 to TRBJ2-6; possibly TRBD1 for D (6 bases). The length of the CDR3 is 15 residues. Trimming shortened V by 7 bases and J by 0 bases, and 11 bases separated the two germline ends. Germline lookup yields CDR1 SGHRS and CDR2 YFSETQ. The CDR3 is CASSTGTSGANVLTF. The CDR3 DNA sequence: TGCGCCAGCTCGACAGGCACCTCTGGGGCCAACGTCCTGACTTTC.

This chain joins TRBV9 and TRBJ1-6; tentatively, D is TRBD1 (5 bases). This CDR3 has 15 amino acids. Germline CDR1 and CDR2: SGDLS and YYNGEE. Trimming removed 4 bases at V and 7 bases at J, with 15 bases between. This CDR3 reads CASSPRQLPNSPLHF. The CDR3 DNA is TGTGCCAGCAGCCCCCGACAGCTTCCGAATTCACCCCTCCACTTT.

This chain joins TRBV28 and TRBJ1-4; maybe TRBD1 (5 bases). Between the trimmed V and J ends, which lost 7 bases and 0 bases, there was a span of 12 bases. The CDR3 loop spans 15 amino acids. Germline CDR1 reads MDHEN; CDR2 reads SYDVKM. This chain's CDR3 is CASTPGGATNEKLFF. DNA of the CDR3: TGTGCCAGCACCCCCGGGGGGGCAACTAATGAAAAACTGTTTTTT.

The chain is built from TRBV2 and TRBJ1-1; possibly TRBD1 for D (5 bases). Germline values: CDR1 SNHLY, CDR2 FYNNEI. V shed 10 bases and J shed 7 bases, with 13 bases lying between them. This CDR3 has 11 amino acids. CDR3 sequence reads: CATSTAYEAFF. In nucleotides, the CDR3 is TGTGCCACCTCGACAGCATATGAAGCTTTCTTT. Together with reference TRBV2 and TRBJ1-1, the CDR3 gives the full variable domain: EPEVTQTPSHQVTQMGQEVILRCVPISNHLYFYWYRQILGQKVEFLVSFYNNEISEKSEIFDDQFSVERPDGSNFTLKIRSTKLEDSAMYFCATSTAYEAFFGQGTRLTVV.

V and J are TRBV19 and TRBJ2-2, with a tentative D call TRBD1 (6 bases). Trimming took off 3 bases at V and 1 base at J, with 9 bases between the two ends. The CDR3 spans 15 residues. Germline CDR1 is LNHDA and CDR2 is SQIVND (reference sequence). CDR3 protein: CASSIGQLNTGELFF. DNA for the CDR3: TGTGCCAGTAGTATCGGACAGTTGAACACCGGGGAGCTGTTTTTT.

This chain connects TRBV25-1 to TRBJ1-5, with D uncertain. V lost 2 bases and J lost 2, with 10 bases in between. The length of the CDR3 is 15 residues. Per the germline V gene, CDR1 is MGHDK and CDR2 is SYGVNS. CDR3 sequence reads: CASSEVGFGNQPQHF. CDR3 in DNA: TGTGCCAGCAGTGAAGTTGGATTCGGCAATCAGCCCCAGCATTTT. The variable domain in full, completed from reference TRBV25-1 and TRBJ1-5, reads EADIYQTPRYLVIGTGKKITLECSQTMGHDKMYWYQQDPGMELHLIHYSYGVNSTEKGDLSSESTVSRIRTEHFPLTLESARPSHTSQYLCASSEVGFGNQPQHFGDGTRLSIL.

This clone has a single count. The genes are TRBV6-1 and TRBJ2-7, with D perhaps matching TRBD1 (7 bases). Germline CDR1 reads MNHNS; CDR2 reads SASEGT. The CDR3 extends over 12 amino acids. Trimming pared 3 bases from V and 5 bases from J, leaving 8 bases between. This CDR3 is CASSDRGDEQYF. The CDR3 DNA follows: TGTGCCAGCAGTGACAGGGGGGACGAGCAGTACTTC.

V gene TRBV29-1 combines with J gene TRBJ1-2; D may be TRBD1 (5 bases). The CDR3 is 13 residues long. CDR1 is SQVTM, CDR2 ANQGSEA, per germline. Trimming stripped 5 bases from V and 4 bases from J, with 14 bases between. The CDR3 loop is CSVPDSRGYGYTF. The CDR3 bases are TGCAGCGTTCCTGACTCGAGGGGCTATGGCTACACCTTC.

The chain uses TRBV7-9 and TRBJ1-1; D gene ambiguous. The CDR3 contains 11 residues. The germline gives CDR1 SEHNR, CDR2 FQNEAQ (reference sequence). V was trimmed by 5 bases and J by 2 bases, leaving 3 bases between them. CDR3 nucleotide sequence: TGTGCCAGCAGCCGCAACACTGAAGCTTTCTTT. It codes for CASSRNTEAFF.

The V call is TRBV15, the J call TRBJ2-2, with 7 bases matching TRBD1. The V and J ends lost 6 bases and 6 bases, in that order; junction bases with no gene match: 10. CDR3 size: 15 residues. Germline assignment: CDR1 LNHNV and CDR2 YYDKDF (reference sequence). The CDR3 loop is CATSRTGEGSGELFF. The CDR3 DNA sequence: TGTGCCACCAGTAGAACAGGGGAAGGATCCGGGGAGCTGTTTTTT.

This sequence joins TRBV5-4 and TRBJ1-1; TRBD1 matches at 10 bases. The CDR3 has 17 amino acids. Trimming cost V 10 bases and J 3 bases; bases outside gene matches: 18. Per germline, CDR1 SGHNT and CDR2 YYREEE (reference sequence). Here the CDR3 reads CAFAGLGQGSTYTEAFF. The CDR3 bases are TGTGCCTTCGCGGGCCTGGGACAGGGGTCAACATACACTGAAGCTTTCTTT.

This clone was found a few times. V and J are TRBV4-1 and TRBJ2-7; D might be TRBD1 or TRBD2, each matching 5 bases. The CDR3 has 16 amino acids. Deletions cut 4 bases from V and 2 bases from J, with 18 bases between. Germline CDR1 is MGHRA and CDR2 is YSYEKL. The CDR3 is CASSRTLTGRTYEQYF. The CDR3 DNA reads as TGCGCCAGCAGCCGGACACTCACGGGACGGACCTACGAGCAGTACTTC.